This T cell receptor (beta chain) originates from a study of post-analysis software for immune sequencing data (dated by TCRdb to between 2014 and 2017). As for the study more broadly: Recorded disease courses included relapsing-remitting, secondary progressive and progressive-relapsing multiple sclerosis, with some patients lacking subtype annotation. The patient repertoires were compared against roughly 12 previously published healthy control repertoires obtained from donors aged roughly 6 to 28 years. A subset of samples was prepared in parallel using single-end sample barcoding, then pooled and co-amplified after Illumina adapter ligation. General study outcomes and caveats: When samples were clustered directly using the F measure, samples prepared in the same batch co-clustered strongly, which prompted a batch-effect correction. Significantly higher frequencies in patients than in controls were found for five TRBV segments, including TRBV5-6, TRBV5-1 and TRBV20-1. Normalized Chao1 diversity was significantly lower in multiple sclerosis patients than controls, suggesting substantial peripheral T-cell clonal expansion. The control group was slightly older than the multiple sclerosis patient group.

To demonstrate the VDJtools post-analysis software, TCR beta repertoires were profiled from the peripheral blood of roughly 14 young patients with multiple sclerosis. Multiple sclerosis patients were children and adolescents aged roughly 6 to 15 years. Of note for this clonotype: Its recognized antigen is unknown. No base-level quality is on record; no much larger clone is a single base apart.

CDR1 and CDR2 were assigned from the germline V gene (reference sequence) as DFQATT and SNEGSKA. The cysteine opens and the phenylalanine closes a CDR3 of 13 amino acids. The kept DNA is CDR3 alone, 39 bases in frame from the first base. V loses 1 base, J loses 5 bases, and the germline ends lie 11 bases apart. Receptors were amplified or captured by PCR. The listed sequencing device is Illumina HiSeq 2500. To reduce PCR and sequencing biases, unique molecular identifiers were incorporated into the TCR beta cDNA libraries. Some 500,000 cDNA molecules were obtained per 1 to 10 million input T cells, so each molecule approximated one T cell. The patient libraries were prepared and sequenced using the same protocol as the earlier healthy control dataset. Within a given batch, samples were prepared together, multiplexed and sequenced on the same HiSeq lane. As for the authors' bioinformatics: MIGEC handled the raw barcoded reads, throwing out single-read molecular identifier groups before consensus assembly and CDR3 extraction. VDJtools was used for post-analysis of the clonotype tables, and diversity was normalized by down-sampling every dataset to the size of the smallest sample. Repertoire overlap clustering matched CDR3 amino acid but not nucleotide sequences to correct batch-related cross-sample contamination. TCRdb reworked the public reads: Q25 trimming with fastp, MiXCR clone assembly, productive beta chains retained. When rows share a CDR3 protein, they turn into one entry using the most common DNA and genes. V and J calls and clone size were set by TCRdb, not the authors. The sample yields more than 450,000 distinct CDR3 sequences; 44% were counted once. The ten largest clones represent 1.7% of the sample.

Sequences were obtained from blood. This clonotype originated in a girl between 5 and 17 years old with multiple sclerosis. The V and J genes are TRBV20-1 and TRBJ2-5; the D region possibly corresponds to TRBD1 (5 bases align). The DNA is as follows: TGCAGTGCTAGAGCCTCCCCAGGGGAGACCCAGTACTTC. Translated, this gives CSARASPGETQYF.